The 22 T cell receptor beta chains below come from one sample, sequenced in a study of blood T cell repertoires in COVID-19. Only in-frame clones appear in the TCRdb table, and some are missing; sequencing was by immunoSEQ multiplex PCR. The data show around 200,000 clones, about 86% seen once. The sequencing input was peripheral blood. These receptors came from a man between 60 and 75 years old who had recovered from COVID-19.

The chain carries TRBV20-1 and TRBJ1-2; D unresolved. Per the germline V gene, CDR1 is DFQATT and CDR2 is SNEGSKA (reference sequence). The CDR3 consists of 11 residues. CDR3 residues: CTPEANYGYTF. CDR3 in DNA: TGCACCCCAGAAGCTAACTATGGCTACACCTTC.

The rearrangement joins TRBV7-3 to TRBJ2-5, with D possibly being TRBD2 (5 bases). CDR3 length: 15 amino acids. Germline V gene data show CDR1 as SGHTA and CDR2 as FQGTGA. The V and J ends lost 0 bases and 4 bases respectively, with 12 bases between them. This CDR3 is CASSLTTNRGETQYF. The CDR3 nucleotides are TGTGCCAGCAGCTTAACAACAAATCGGGGAGAGACCCAGTACTTC.

The chain recombines TRBV12-5 with TRBJ1-4; 7 nucleotides match TRBD1. Trimming cost V 7 bases and J 0 bases; bases outside gene matches: 11. Germline V gene data show CDR1 as LGHNT and CDR2 as FRNRAP. The CDR3 sequence is 17 residues long. CDR3 bases: TGTGCTAGTGCCATTGACAGGGCCGCTCCAACTAATGAAAAACTGTTTTTT. Its protein product is CASAIDRAAPTNEKLFF.

The V gene is TRBV5-1, the J gene TRBJ1-1, with a tentative D call TRBD1 (6 bases). Trimming cost V 0 bases and J 0 bases, with 24 bases left between them. Germline CDR1 is SGHRS and CDR2 is YFSETQ. CDR3 length equals 20 residues. This chain's CDR3 is CASSLAGGATGGAMNTEAFF. DNA of the CDR3: TGCGCCAGCAGCTTGGCGGGGGGGGCGACAGGAGGGGCCATGAACACTGAAGCTTTCTTT.

The V call is TRBV6-2 or TRBV6-3, the J call TRBJ2-7, with TRBD1 identical over 12 bases. V dropped 4 bases and J dropped 7; count of bases not matched to a gene: 8. Germline CDR1 is MNHEY and CDR2 is SVGEGT. CDR3 length: 15 amino acids. The CDR3 spells CASSSAGTGGKEQYF. CDR3 DNA: TGTGCCAGCAGTTCCGCCGGGACAGGGGGCAAAGAGCAGTACTTC.

This sequence joins TRBV11-2 and TRBJ1-5; D is ambiguous. The CDR3 length is 14 residues. CDR1 is SGHAT and CDR2 is FQNNGV in the germline V gene. Trimming removed 4 bases from V and 9 bases from J, with 16 bases in between. The CDR3 coding sequence is TGTGCCAGCAGCTCCGGGTCTGGAGCTCGGCCCCAGCATTTT. Its translation: CASSSGSGARPQHF.

The chain recombines TRBV5-6 with TRBJ1-2; 8 bases line up with TRBD1. This CDR3 contains 13 residues. Losses at the gene ends were 2 bases for V and 7 bases for J; bases not matched to a gene: 4. CDR1 is SGHDT and CDR2 is YYEEEE in the germline V gene. CDR3 sequence (DNA): TGTGCCAGCAGCTTAGGCAGGGGGCTTGGCTACACCTTC. Its protein is CASSLGRGLGYTF.

The J gene is TRBJ2-5, the V gene TRBV4-3; 11 nucleotides agree with TRBD1. The CDR3 sequence is 16 residues long. The V segment lost 0 bases and the J segment 5 bases; nucleotides outside the gene matches: 5. Germline CDR1 LGHNA, CDR2 YSLEER. In DNA form, the CDR3 reads TGCGCCAGCAGCCAAGAAGGACAGGGGGCCGGGGAGACCCAGTACTTC. Its protein is CASSQEGQGAGETQYF.

The gene calls are TRBV28 and TRBJ1-5; TRBD1 is a possible D gene (5 bases). Trimming pared 7 bases from V and 8 bases from J, leaving 21 bases between. The CDR3 consists of 15 residues. Germline V gives CDR1 MDHEN, CDR2 SYDVKM. The CDR3 nucleotides read TGTGCCAGCACCTCAGGCGGGACCGAGCGGGAGCCCCAGCATTTT. Protein product: CASTSGGTEREPQHF.

This clone was counted a single time. The V gene is TRBV28, the J gene TRBJ1-5, with 8 bases lining up with TRBD1. CDR3 length: 15 amino acids. Germline V gene sequence: CDR1 MDHEN, CDR2 SYDVKM. V lost 3 bases, J lost 5 bases, and 6 bases stayed unmatched. The CDR3 loop is CASSFRDRRDQPQHF. The CDR3, as DNA: TGTGCCAGCAGTTTCCGGGACAGGCGAGATCAGCCCCAGCATTTT. The variable domain in full, with the rest retrieved from reference TRBV28 and TRBJ1-5, is DVKVTQSSRYLVKRTGEKVFLECVQDMDHENMFWYRQDPGLGLRLIYFSYDVKMKEKGDIPEGYSVSREKKERFSLILESASTNQTSMYLCASSFRDRRDQPQHFGDGTRLSIL.

The chain has TRBV18 and TRBJ1-2; D possibly corresponds to TRBD1 (5 bases). This CDR3 is built from 18 residues. CDR1 and CDR2 from the germline V gene are KGHSH and LQKENI. Trimming pared 2 bases from V and 4 bases from J, leaving 23 bases between. CDR3 sequence (DNA): TGTGCCAGCTCACCAAACAGGTCGAAACAACCGGTTGGCTATGGCTACACCTTC. It specifies CASSPNRSKQPVGYGYTF.

DNA of the CDR3: TGTGCCAGCTCAACCGGGAGCAATCAGCCCCAGCATTTT. Amino acids: CASSTGSNQPQHF. V is TRBV18 and J is TRBJ1-5; D unresolved. This CDR3 comprises 13 residues. Trimming stripped 5 bases from V and 1 base from J, with 6 bases between. CDR1 is KGHSH and CDR2 is LQKENI in the germline V gene.

The CDR3 DNA reads as TGTGCCAGCAGCCCTTCTCCGGCGGTGGGGGGCGGGGAGCTGTTTTTT. Amino acids: CASSPSPAVGGGELFF. This chain connects TRBV5-6 to TRBJ2-2, with D possibly TRBD2 on 6 matching bases. This CDR3 comprises 16 residues. The germline CDR1 and CDR2 sequences are SGHDT and YYEEEE. Trimming removed 4 bases from V and 7 bases from J, with 20 bases in between.

This chain connects TRBV28 to TRBJ1-1; TRBD1 might be the D (5 bases). Germline assignment: CDR1 MDHEN and CDR2 SYDVKM. The V and J ends lost 1 base and 3 bases respectively, with 15 bases between them. The CDR3 covers 16 residues. The CDR3 here is CASSLSPGRVDTEAFF. In DNA, the CDR3 is TGTGCCAGCAGTTTATCCCCCGGCAGGGTTGACACTGAAGCTTTCTTT.

J is TRBJ1-3 and V is TRBV9; D call uncertain. Trimming stripped 4 bases from V and 0 bases from J, with 14 bases between. The germline CDR1 and CDR2 sequences are SGDLS and YYNGEE. This CDR3 has 16 residues. The CDR3 coding sequence is TGTGCCAGCAGCCCAGAACACGGAGGCTCTGGAAACACCATATATTTT. It translates to CASSPEHGGSGNTIYF.

J is TRBJ1-2 and V is TRBV19; 7 nucleotides line up with TRBD1. V trimming: 7 bases; J trimming: 4 bases; junction bases outside the gene matches: 9. CDR1 and CDR2 from the germline V gene are LNHDA and SQIVND (reference sequence). The CDR3 is 14 amino acids. CDR3 region: CASTHRDRPYGYTF. The CDR3 nucleotides read TGTGCCAGTACCCATCGGGACAGACCCTATGGCTACACCTTC.

The genes are TRBV18 and TRBJ1-5; D possibly corresponds to TRBD1 (5 bases). Germline CDR1 and CDR2: KGHSH and LQKENI. V was shortened by 2 bases and J by 7 bases, with 15 bases between the two germline ends. The CDR3 is 15 residues long. The CDR3 is CASSPRARAGQPQHF. Here the CDR3 DNA reads TGTGCCAGCTCACCAAGGGCCAGGGCCGGCCAGCCCCAGCATTTT.

This clone was found once. This chain links TRBV19 with TRBJ2-5; the D gene is possibly TRBD2 (6 bases). Trimming stripped 7 bases from V and 2 bases from J, with 14 bases between. Germline V CDR1 and CDR2: LNHDA, SQIVND (reference sequence). This CDR3 has 14 residues. The CDR3 reads CASTPLAGQETQYF. In nucleotides, the CDR3 is TGTGCCAGTACCCCCCTGGCGGGACAAGAGACCCAGTACTTC.

The sample holds one count of this clone. This specimen includes other DNA sequences encoding the same CDR3. V usage is TRBV9 and J usage is TRBJ1-6; D uncertain. Trimming removed 2 bases from V and 7 bases from J, with 10 bases in between. The CDR3 has 14 residues. Germline loops: CDR1 SGDLS, CDR2 YYNGEE. The CDR3: CASSVRQENSPLHF. The DNA for the CDR3 is TGTGCCAGCAGCGTTAGACAAGAAAATTCACCCCTCCACTTT.

The chain is built from TRBV30 and TRBJ2-1; TRBD2 matches at 11 bases. The CDR3 has 14 residues. V shed 3 bases, J shed 5 bases, and the junction held 3 bases outside the gene matches. Germline V gene sequence: CDR1 GTSNPN, CDR2 SVGIG (reference sequence). The CDR3 protein is CAWSTSGSDNEQFF. The CDR3 DNA sequence: TGTGCCTGGAGCACTAGCGGGAGCGACAATGAGCAGTTCTTC. Variable domain in full (rest from reference TRBV30 and TRBJ2-1): SQTIHQWPATLVQPVGSPLSLECTVEGTSNPNLYWYRQAAGRGLQLLFYSVGIGQISSEVPQNLSASRPQDRQFILSSKKLLLSDSGFYLCAWSTSGSDNEQFFGPGTRLTVL.

The chain carries TRBV6-5 and TRBJ1-6, with 8 positions matching TRBD1. Per germline, CDR1 MNHEY and CDR2 SVGAGI. The CDR3 is 15 amino acids. V gave up 5 bases and J gave up 7 bases; unmatched junction bases: 7. The chain's CDR3 is CASSRVRGPNSPLHF. The DNA of the CDR3 is TGTGCCAGCAGTAGGGTCAGGGGGCCAAATTCACCCCTCCACTTT.

The V and J genes are TRBV6-5 and TRBJ2-3; D is ambiguous. CDR1 is MNHEY and CDR2 is SVGAGI in the germline V gene. The CDR3 has 11 residues. The V and J ends lost 1 base and 9 bases respectively, with 5 bases between them. This CDR3 is CASSYLATQYF. The CDR3 DNA reads TGTGCCAGCAGTTACTTAGCCACGCAGTATTTT.